The 17 T cell receptor beta chains in this list originate from one sample, sequenced in a study of shared clonotypes between healthy human individuals. Profiled with immunoSEQ multiplex PCR; TCRdb holds only in-frame clones, not every one. The sample holds some 530,000 clones, about 85% seen once. The sequenced material came from PBMCs. The receptors here all came from a woman aged 40 to 50 in good health. Some clones in this sample may be carry-over from other donors' samples.

Points on this clone: It is likely a read error: a sequence one base away is far more abundant. The V call is TRBV30, the J call TRBJ1-1; D is uncertain. V was shortened by 3 bases and J by 4 bases, with 24 bases between the two germline ends. This CDR3 has 17 residues. Germline V gives CDR1 GTSNPN, CDR2 SVGIG (reference sequence). CDR3 in amino acids: CAWSASPTSTLGTEAFF. The DNA for the CDR3 is TGTGCCTGGAGCGCCAGTCCTACCTCAACCTTGGGCACTGAAGCTTTCTTT.

The chain has TRBV5-1 and TRBJ1-1; D is unresolved. Trimming took off 5 bases at V and 6 bases at J, with 8 bases between the two ends. This CDR3 spans 11 amino acids. Germline V gene data show CDR1 as SGHRS and CDR2 as YFSETQ. The CDR3 region has the DNA TGCGCCAGCAGGGGGTCCGCTGAAGCTTTCTTT. Its protein product is CASRGSAEAFF.

For this clone: The junction does not match germline at one end; this may be a read error. The chain recombines TRBV7-3 with TRBJ2-7; D is unresolved. The germline V gene encodes CDR1 SGHTA and CDR2 FQGTGA. The CDR3 runs to 9 residues. The DNA for the CDR3 is TGTGCTAGCAGCCGCCTCTGGGTCTTC. It translates to CASSRLWVF.

CDR3 DNA: TGTGCCAGCAGCTTTAACGTTGGCCACACAGATACGCAGTATTTT. Amino acid sequence: CASSFNVGHTDTQYF. The J gene is TRBJ2-3, the V gene TRBV5-4; D uncertain. V was clipped by 2 bases and J by 2 bases, with 12 bases between them. The CDR3 is 15 residues long. In germline, CDR1 is SGHNT, CDR2 YYREEE (reference sequence).

This chain connects TRBV5-4 to TRBJ1-2, with TRBD1 identical over 7 bases. Germline assignment: CDR1 SGHNT and CDR2 YYREEE (reference sequence). V trimming: 0 bases; J trimming: 4 bases; junction bases outside the gene matches: 3. There are 14 residues in the CDR3. The CDR3 spells CASSLGQGLYGYTF. CDR3 DNA: TGTGCCAGCAGCTTGGGACAGGGCCTCTATGGCTACACCTTC.

The V call is TRBV7-2, the J call TRBJ1-3, with D hard to call. Germline CDR1 and CDR2: SGHTA and FQGNSA. The V and J ends lost 1 base and 0 bases respectively, with 7 bases between them. The CDR3 loop spans 15 amino acids. The CDR3 is CASSLDWDSGNTIYF. The CDR3 bases are TGTGCCAGCAGCTTAGATTGGGACTCTGGAAACACCATATATTTT.

Comment on this clone: A single base separates this from a much larger clone, so it may be a read error. The sample holds other DNA sequences that translate to the same CDR3. V gene TRBV18 combines with J gene TRBJ2-5; TRBD1 is a possible D gene (5 bases). The CDR3 totals 18 residues. CDR1 is KGHSH, CDR2 LQKENI, per germline. The CDR3: CASSRYVLAGQPGETQYF. CDR3 nucleotides: TGTGCCAGCTCACGCTATGTGTTGGCTGGACAACCAGGAGAGACACAGTACTTC.

V is TRBV5-1 and J is TRBJ2-7; 11 bases line up with TRBD2. This CDR3 is 16 amino acids long. With 0 bases clipped from V and 11 bases from J, the junction kept 13 bases outside the gene matches. CDR1 SGHRS and CDR2 YFSETQ come from the germline V gene. CDR3: CASSLGYGTSGTMKYF. DNA of the CDR3: TGCGCCAGCAGCTTGGGTTACGGGACTAGCGGCACTATGAAGTACTTC. Full variable domain (missing parts from reference TRBV5-1 and TRBJ2-7): KAGVTQTPRYLIKTRGQQVTLSCSPISGHRSVSWYQQTPGQGLQFLFEYFSETQRNKGNFPGRFSGRQFSNSRSEMNVSTLELGDSALYLCASSLGYGTSGTMKYFGPGTRLTVT.

Worth noting for this clone: This is likely an artifact of a read error, given a far larger clone one base away. The CDR3 bases are TGTACCTGGAGCGGGACTCGAGGGGAGACCCAGTACTTC. As protein: CTWSGTRGETQYF. The genes are TRBV30 and TRBJ2-5; TRBD2 matches at 7 bases. The CDR3 runs to 13 residues. Germline V gives CDR1 GTSNPN, CDR2 SVGIG (reference sequence). Full variable domain (rest looked up from reference TRBV30 and TRBJ2-5): SQTIHQWPATLVQPVGSPLSLECTVEGTSNPNLYWYRQAAGRGLQLLFYSVGIGQISSEVPQNLSASRPQDRQFILSSKKLLLSDSGFYLCTWSGTRGETQYFGPGTRLLVL.

Concerning this clone: Other DNA sequences in this sample translate to the same CDR3. The chain combines TRBV10-3 with TRBJ1-5, with D perhaps matching TRBD1 (6 bases). The CDR3 consists of 15 residues. Germline CDR1 ENHRY, CDR2 SYGVKD. Trimming took 6 bases from V and 0 from J, leaving 12 bases between them. The CDR3 here is CAIRAGQNSNQPQHF. The CDR3 DNA sequence: TGTGCCATCAGGGCCGGACAGAATAGCAATCAGCCCCAGCATTTT.

The J gene is TRBJ2-7, the V gene TRBV28; TRBD1 aligns across 8 bases. Germline CDR1 reads MDHEN; CDR2 reads SYDVKM. The CDR3 runs to 13 residues. Trimming cost V 5 bases and J 4 bases; bases outside gene matches: 4. CDR3 loop: CASSPGGAYEQYF. CDR3 in DNA: TGTGCCAGCAGTCCAGGGGGCGCGTACGAGCAGTACTTC.

Notes on this clone: A far larger clone is off by one base, so a read error is likely. The gene calls are TRBV20-1 and TRBJ1-5; no clear D. Germline V gene data show CDR1 as DFQATT and CDR2 as SNEGSKA (reference sequence). There are 11 residues in the CDR3. Here the CDR3 DNA reads TGCAGTGCTAAGAGCAATCAGCACCAGCATTTT. The encoded protein is CSAKSNQHQHF.

V usage is TRBV29-1 and J usage is TRBJ1-3; no reliable D call. V lost 7 bases, J lost 0 bases, and 13 bases lay in between. The CDR3 is made up of 14 amino acids. Germline V gene sequence: CDR1 SQVTM, CDR2 ANQGSEA. The CDR3 DNA sequence: TGCAGCGCCCAGACATCCCTCTCTGGAAACACCATATATTTT. This codes for CSAQTSLSGNTIYF.

The chain is built from TRBV10-2 and TRBJ2-7, with TRBD2 matching over 10 bases. The CDR3 totals 15 residues. Looked up from germline, CDR1 is WSHSY and CDR2 is SAAADI. J gave up 1 base and V 7 bases, and 7 bases lay outside the gene matches. This CDR3 is CASMSGRVGSYEQYF. CDR3 coding DNA: TGCGCCAGCATGAGCGGGAGGGTCGGTTCCTACGAGCAGTACTTC.

Details on this clone: Only one base separates this from a far larger clonotype, so it likely reflects a read error. The chain joins TRBV6-6 to TRBJ1-1, with D hard to call. V was clipped by 9 bases and J by 10 bases, with 24 bases between them. This CDR3 is 14 amino acids long. CDR1 and CDR2 (germline): MNHNY, SVGAGI (reference sequence). This CDR3 is CARSPPGAGLGAFF. Here the CDR3 DNA reads TGTGCCAGAAGCCCCCCGGGTGCAGGCCTCGGAGCTTTCTTT.

As for this clone: Other DNA sequences in the sample encode the same CDR3. The CDR3 sequence is CASSKNRVGGNQPQHF. DNA of the CDR3: TGTGCCAGTAGTAAAAACAGGGTTGGTGGCAATCAGCCCCAGCATTTT. V and J are TRBV19 and TRBJ1-5, with D perhaps TRBD1 (6 bases). The germline V gene encodes CDR1 LNHDA and CDR2 SQIVND (reference sequence). The CDR3 is 16 amino acids. Trimming took 4 bases from V and 2 from J, leaving 15 bases between them.

As regards this clone: At the DNA level, this CDR3 is encoded by other sequences in the same sample as well. The rearrangement joins TRBV29-1 to TRBJ1-1, with D perhaps TRBD1 (5 bases). The CDR3 has 12 residues. V shed 4 bases and J shed 8 bases, with 14 bases lying between them. Per germline, CDR1 SQVTM and CDR2 ANQGSEA. CDR3 protein: CSVGGAQTEAFF. CDR3 bases: TGCAGCGTTGGTGGGGCGCAGACCGAAGCTTTCTTT. The whole variable domain, filled in from reference TRBV29-1 and TRBJ1-1, reads SAVISQKPSRDICQRGTSLTIQCQVDSQVTMMFWYRQQPGQSLTLIATANQGSEATYESGFVIDKFPISRPNLTFSTLTVSNMSPEDSSIYLCSVGGAQTEAFFGQGTRLTVV.